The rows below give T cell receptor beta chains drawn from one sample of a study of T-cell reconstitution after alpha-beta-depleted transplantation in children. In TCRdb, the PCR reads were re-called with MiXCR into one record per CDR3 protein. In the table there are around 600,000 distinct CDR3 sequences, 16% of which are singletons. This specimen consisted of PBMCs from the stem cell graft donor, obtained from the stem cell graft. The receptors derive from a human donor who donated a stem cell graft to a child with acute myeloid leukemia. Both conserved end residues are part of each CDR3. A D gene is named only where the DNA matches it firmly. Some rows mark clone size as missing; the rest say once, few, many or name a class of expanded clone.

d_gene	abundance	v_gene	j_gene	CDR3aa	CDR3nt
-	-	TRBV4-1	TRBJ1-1	CASSSRNTRRTGDTEAFF	TGCGCCAGCAGCTCCCGGAATACCCGTCGTACTGGCGACACTGAAGCTTTCTTT
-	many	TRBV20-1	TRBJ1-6	CSARSSGALSYNSPLHF	TGCAGTGCTAGAAGTTCGGGGGCGCTCTCCTATAATTCACCCCTCCACTTT
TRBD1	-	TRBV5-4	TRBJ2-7	CASSLGDRGIYEQYF	TGTGCCAGCAGCTTGGGGGACAGGGGCATCTACGAGCAGTACTTC
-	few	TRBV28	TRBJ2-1	CASSLGWGVYNEQFF	TGTGCCAGCAGTTTAGGATGGGGAGTCTACAATGAGCAGTTCTTC
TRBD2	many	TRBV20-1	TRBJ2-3	CSATGLAGRIDTQYF	TGCAGTGCTACGGGACTAGCGGGGAGAATAGATACGCAGTATTTT
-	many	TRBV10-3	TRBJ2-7	CAISPPGLYEQYF	TGTGCCATCAGTCCACCCGGGCTCTACGAGCAGTACTTC
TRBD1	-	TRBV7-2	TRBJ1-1	CASSFPGQGARDTEAFF	TGTGCCAGCAGCTTTCCGGGACAGGGGGCGAGGGACACTGAAGCTTTCTTT
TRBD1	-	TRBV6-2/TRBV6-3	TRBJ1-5	CASGTVQPQHF	TGTGCCAGCGGGACAGTTCAGCCCCAGCATTTT
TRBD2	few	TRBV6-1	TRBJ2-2	CASSTERGHTGELFF	TGTGCCAGCAGTACGGAGCGGGGGCACACCGGGGAGCTGTTTTTT
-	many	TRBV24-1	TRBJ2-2	CATSDSTTIGELFF	TGTGCCACCAGTGATTCGACGACAATCGGGGAGCTGTTTTTT
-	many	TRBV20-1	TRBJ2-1	CSATITRVSSYNEQFF	TGCAGTGCTACTATAACTAGGGTGAGCTCCTACAATGAGCAGTTCTTC
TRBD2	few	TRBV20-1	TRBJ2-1	CCASLAGGPFGNEQFF	TGCTGTGCTAGCCTAGCGGGGGGACCTTTTGGGAATGAGCAGTTCTTC
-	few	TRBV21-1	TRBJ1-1	CASSKRRRSGADFGF	TGTGCCAGCAGCAAACGCCGACGGTCAGGAGCTGATTTCGGATTT
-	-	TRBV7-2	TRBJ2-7	CASSLRTTSDEQYF	TGTGCCAGCAGCTTAAGGACAACGTCGGACGAGCAGTACTTC
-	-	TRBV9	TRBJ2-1	CASSVGGFDEQFF	TGTGCCAGCAGCGTAGGGGGATTTGATGAGCAGTTCTTC
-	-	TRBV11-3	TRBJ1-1	CASSLVVGTEAFF	TGTGCCAGCAGCTTAGTAGTCGGCACTGAAGCTTTCTTT
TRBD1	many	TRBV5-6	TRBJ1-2	CASSFGTGGRGYTF	TGTGCCAGCAGCTTCGGTACAGGGGGACGTGGCTACACCTTC
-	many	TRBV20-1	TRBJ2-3	CSASEDLDTQYF	TGCAGTGCCTCCGAGGACTTGGATACGCAGTATTTT
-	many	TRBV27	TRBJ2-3	CASSLMGADTQYF	TGTGCCAGCAGTCTAATGGGTGCAGATACGCAGTATTTT
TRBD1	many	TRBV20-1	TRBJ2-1	CSARGTGTVVNEQFF	TGCAGTGCTAGAGGCACCGGGACAGTGGTCAATGAGCAGTTCTTC
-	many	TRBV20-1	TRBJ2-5	CSAVRRGTVQETQYF	TGCAGTGCTGTCAGAAGAGGGACCGTTCAAGAGACCCAGTACTTC
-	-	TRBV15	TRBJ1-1	CATLKNGGLNTEAFF	TGTGCCACCCTCAAAAATGGGGGCTTAAACACTGAAGCTTTCTTT
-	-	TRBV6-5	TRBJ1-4	CASSYSWNSGTNEKLFF	TGTGCCAGCAGTTACTCTTGGAACTCCGGGACTAATGAAAAACTGTTTTTT
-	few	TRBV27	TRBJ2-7	CASSYYSPGDYEQYF	TGTGCCAGCAGTTACTACTCCCCAGGGGACTACGAGCAGTACTTC
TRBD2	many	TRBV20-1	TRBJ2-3	CSARTSGYTDTQYF	TGCAGTGCGAGGACTAGCGGATACACAGATACGCAGTATTTT
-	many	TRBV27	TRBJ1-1	CASSLGRSGTEAFF	TGTGCCAGCAGTTTAGGTCGCTCGGGTACTGAAGCTTTCTTT
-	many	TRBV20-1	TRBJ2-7	CSVSGPFYEQYF	TGCAGTGTCTCGGGTCCATTTTACGAGCAGTACTTC
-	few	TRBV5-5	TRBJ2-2	CASSSQDFTGELFF	TGTGCCAGCAGCTCCCAGGACTTCACCGGGGAGCTGTTTTTT
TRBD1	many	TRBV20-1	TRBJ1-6	CSAFRTGGVSSPLHF	TGCAGTGCTTTTCGGACAGGGGGAGTTAGTTCACCCCTCCACTTT
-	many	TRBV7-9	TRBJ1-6	CASSLGQPNSPLHF	TGTGCCAGCAGCTTAGGACAACCCAATTCACCCCTCCACTTT
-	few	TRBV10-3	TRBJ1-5	CAIREGNQPQHF	TGTGCCATCAGGGAGGGCAATCAGCCCCAGCATTTT
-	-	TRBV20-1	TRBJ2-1	CSARDGRAPYNEQFF	TGCAGTGCTAGAGATGGCCGGGCGCCCTACAATGAGCAGTTCTTC
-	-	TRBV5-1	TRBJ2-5	CASSPQQEETQYF	TGCGCCAGCAGCCCACAGCAGGAAGAGACCCAGTACTTC
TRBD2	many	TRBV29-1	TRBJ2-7	CSVVGGDSYEQYF	TGCAGCGTTGTGGGGGGGGATTCGTACGAGCAGTACTTC
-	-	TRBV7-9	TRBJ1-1	CASSPREGSNTEAFF	TGTGCCAGCAGCCCTAGGGAGGGTTCGAACACTGAAGCTTTCTTT
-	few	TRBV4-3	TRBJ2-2	CASSRGRHTGELFF	TGCGCCAGCAGTCGGGGTAGACACACCGGGGAGCTGTTTTTT
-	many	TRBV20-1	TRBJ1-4	CSARGAAGERLLFF	TGCAGTGCTAGAGGGGCGGCAGGGGAGAGGTTGCTGTTTTTT
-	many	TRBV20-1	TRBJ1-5	CSALPPDSEVNQPQHF	TGCAGTGCCCTCCCCCCCGATTCGGAGGTCAATCAGCCCCAGCATTTT
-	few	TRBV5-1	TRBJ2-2	CASRINSGELFF	TGCGCCAGCAGAATCAACTCCGGGGAGCTGTTTTTT
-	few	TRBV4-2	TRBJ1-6	CASSAGLRNSPLHF	TGTGCCAGCAGCGCGGGGCTAAGAAATTCACCCCTCCACTTT
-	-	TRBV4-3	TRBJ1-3	CASSQGADGNTIYF	TGCGCCAGCAGCCAGGGAGCTGATGGAAACACCATATATTTT
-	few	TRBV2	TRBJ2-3	CASSDVGSTDTQYF	TGTGCCAGCAGTGACGTCGGAAGCACAGATACGCAGTATTTT
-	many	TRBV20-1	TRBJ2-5	CSARGNQETQYF	TGCAGTGCTAGGGGAAACCAAGAGACCCAGTACTTC
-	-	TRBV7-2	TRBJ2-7	CASSLRQEPYEQYF	TGTGCCAGCAGCCTAAGACAGGAGCCCTACGAGCAGTACTTC
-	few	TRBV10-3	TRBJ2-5	CAIGEGGYQETQYF	TGTGCCATCGGGGAGGGGGGGTACCAAGAGACCCAGTACTTC
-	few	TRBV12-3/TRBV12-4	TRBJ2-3	CASSSVGYTDTQYF	TGTGCCAGCAGTTCGGTCGGATACACAGATACGCAGTATTTT
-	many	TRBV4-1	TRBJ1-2	CASSQEVPGRNGYTF	TGCGCCAGCAGCCAAGAGGTCCCAGGGAGGAATGGCTACACCTTC